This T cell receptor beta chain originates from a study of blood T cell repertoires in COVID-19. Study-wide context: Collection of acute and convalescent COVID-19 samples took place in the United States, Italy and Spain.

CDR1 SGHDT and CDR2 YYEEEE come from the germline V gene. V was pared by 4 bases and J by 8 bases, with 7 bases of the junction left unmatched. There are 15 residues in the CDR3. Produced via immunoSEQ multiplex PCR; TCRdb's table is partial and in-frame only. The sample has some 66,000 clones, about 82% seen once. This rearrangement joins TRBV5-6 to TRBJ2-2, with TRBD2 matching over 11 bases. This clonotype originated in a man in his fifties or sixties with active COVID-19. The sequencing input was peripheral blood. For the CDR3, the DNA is TGTGCCAGCAGCCCCTTGACTAGCGGGGAAGGGGAGCTGTTTTTT. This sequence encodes CASSPLTSGEGELFF.